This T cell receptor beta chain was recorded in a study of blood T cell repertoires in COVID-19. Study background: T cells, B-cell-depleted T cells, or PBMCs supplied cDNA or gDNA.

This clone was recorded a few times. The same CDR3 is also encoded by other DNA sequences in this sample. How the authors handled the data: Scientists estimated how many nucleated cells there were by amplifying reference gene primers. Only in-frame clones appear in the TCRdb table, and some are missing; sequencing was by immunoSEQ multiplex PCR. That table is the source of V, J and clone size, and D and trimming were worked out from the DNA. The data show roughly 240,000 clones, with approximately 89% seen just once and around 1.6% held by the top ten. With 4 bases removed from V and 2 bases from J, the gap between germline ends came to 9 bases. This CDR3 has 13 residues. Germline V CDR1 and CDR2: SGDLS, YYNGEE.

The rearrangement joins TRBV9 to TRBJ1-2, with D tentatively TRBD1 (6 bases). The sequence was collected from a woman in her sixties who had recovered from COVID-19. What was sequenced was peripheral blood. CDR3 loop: CASSPDRNYGYTF. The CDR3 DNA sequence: TGTGCCAGCAGCCCCGACAGGAACTATGGCTACACCTTC. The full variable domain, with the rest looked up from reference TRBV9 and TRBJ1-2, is DSGVTQTPKHLITATGQRVTLRCSPRSGDLSVYWYQQSLDQGLQFLIQYYNGEERAKGNILERFSAQQFPDLHSELNLSSLELGDSALYFCASSPDRNYGYTFGSGTRLTVV.